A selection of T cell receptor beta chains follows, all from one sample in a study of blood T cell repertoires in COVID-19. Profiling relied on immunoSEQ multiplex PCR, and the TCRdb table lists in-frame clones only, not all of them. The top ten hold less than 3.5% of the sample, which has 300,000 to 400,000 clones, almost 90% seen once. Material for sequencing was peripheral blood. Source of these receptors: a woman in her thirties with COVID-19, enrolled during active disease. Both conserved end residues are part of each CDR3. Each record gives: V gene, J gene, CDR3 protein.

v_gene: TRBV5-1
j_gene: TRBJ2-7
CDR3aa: CASSPGGRNEQYF

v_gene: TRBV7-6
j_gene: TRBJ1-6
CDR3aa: CASSWGQAGDNSPLHF

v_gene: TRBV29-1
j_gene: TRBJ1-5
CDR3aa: CSVRTGTDNQPQHF

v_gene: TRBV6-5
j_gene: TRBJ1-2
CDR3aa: CASSNRGDYTF

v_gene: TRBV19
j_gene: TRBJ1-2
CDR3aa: CASSLRQGSYGYTF

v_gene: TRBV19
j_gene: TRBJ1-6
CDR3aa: CASTQLQGRYNSPLHF

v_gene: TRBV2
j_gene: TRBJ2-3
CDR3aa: CASSGGGPLTDTQYF

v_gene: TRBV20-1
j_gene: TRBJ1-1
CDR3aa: CSPVSVEAFF

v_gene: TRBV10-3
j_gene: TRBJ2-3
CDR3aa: CASGSTGVVDTQYF

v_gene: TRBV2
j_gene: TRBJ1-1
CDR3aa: CASSETGQAVEAFF

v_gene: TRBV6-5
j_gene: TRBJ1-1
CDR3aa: CASSYSDAGGTEAFF

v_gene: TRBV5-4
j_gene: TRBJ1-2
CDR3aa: CASSFDRGILYGYTF

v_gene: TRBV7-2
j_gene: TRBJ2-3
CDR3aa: CASTPRGGHTDTQYF

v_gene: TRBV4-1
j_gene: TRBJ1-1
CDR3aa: CASSPSDPRTEAFF

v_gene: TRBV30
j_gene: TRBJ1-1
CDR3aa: CAWSVDSRGNTEAFF

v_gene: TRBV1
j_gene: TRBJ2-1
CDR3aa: CTSSPSGRRAYNEQFF

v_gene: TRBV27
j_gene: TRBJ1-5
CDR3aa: CASRPTGNSNQPQHF

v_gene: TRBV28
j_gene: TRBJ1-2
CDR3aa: CASLKRGGGGYTF

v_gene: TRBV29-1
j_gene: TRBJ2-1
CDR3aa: CSVGAGVNGGEQFF

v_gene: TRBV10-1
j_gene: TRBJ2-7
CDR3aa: CASRRQDGDEQYF

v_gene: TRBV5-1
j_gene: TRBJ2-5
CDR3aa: CASSPEQGPRTQYF

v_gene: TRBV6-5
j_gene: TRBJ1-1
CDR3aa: CASTRETNTEAFF

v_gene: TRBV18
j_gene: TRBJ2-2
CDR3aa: CASSLRGSSTGELFF

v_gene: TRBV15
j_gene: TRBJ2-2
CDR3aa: CATLRDYNTGELFF

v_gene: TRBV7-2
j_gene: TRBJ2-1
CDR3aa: CASSYESENEQFF

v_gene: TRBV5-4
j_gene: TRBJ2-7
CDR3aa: CASSLTSGAYEQYF

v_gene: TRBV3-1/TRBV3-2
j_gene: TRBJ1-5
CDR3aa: CASSLSGDQPQHF

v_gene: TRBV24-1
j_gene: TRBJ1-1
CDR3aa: CATRGDSNTEAFF

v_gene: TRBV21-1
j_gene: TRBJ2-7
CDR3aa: CATWASPYEQYF

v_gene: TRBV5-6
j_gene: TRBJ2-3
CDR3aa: CASSLGAQADTQYF

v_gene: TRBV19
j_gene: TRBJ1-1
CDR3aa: CASSLNSWNTEAFF

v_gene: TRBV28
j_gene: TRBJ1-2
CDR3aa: CASSRTDRHYGYTF

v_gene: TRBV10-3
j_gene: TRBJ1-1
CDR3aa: CAISESTEMNTEAFF

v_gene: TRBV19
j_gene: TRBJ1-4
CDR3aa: CASRGRGRATNEKLFF

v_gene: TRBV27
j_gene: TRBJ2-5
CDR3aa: CASREDRGETQYF

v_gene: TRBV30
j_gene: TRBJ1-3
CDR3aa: CAWSPTSLGNTIYF

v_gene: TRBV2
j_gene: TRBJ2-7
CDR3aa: CASGLASGRELEVEQYF

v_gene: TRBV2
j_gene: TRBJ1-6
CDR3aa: CASGKTGEGSPLHF

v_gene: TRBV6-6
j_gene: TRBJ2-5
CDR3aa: CASTQIAGETQYF

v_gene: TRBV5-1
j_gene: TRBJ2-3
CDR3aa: CASRTSGSRGTDTQYF